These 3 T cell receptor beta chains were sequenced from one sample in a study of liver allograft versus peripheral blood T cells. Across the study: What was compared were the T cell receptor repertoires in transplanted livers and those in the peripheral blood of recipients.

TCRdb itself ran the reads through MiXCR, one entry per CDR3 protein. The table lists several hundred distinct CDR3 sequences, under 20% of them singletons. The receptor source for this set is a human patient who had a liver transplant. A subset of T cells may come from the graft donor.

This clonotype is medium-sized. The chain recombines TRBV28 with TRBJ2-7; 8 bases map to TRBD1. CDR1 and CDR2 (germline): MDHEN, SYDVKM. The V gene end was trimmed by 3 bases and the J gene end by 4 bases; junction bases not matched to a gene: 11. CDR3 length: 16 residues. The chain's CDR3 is CASSLSPRQGRYEQYF. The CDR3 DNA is TGTGCCAGCAGTTTGTCCCCCCGACAGGGGAGGTACGAGCAGTACTTC.

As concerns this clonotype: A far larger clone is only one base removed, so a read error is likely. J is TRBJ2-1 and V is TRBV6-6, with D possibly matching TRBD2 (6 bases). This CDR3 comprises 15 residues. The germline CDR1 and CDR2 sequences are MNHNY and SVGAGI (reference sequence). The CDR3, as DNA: TGTGCCAGCAGTTACCGCGGGGACTCCTACAATGAGCAGCTCTTC. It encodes CASSYRGDSYNEQLF.

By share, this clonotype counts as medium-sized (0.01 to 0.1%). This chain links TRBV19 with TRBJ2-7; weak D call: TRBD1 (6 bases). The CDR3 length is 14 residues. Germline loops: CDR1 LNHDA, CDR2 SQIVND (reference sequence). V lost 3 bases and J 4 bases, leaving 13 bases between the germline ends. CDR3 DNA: TGTGCCAGTAGTATTCAGGGGACGGAGTACGAGCAGTACTTC. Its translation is CASSIQGTEYEQYF.